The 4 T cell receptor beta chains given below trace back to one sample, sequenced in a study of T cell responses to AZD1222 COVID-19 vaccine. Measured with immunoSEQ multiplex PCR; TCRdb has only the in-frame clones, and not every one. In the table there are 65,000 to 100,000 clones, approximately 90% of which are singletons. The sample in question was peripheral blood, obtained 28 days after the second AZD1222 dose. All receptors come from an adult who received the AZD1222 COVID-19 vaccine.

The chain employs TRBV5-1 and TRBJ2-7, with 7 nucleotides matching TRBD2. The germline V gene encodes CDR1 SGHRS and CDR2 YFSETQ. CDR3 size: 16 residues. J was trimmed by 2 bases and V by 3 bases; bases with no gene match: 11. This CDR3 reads CASSSSGGSFPYEQYF. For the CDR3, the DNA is TGCGCCAGCAGCTCGTCTGGCGGGAGTTTTCCCTACGAGCAGTACTTC.

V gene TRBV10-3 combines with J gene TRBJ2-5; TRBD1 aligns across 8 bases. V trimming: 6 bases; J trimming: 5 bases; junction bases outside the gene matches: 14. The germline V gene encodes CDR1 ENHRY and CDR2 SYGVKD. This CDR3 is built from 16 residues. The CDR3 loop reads CAISEQNQGARETQYF. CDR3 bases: TGTGCCATCAGCGAGCAGAACCAGGGGGCAAGGGAGACCCAGTACTTC.

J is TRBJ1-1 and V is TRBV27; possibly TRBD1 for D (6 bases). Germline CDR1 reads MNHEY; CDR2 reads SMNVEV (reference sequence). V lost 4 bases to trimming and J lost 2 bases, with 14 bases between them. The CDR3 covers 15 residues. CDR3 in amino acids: CASSSPTGYNTEAFF. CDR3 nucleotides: TGTGCCAGCAGTTCCCCGACAGGATATAACACTGAAGCTTTCTTT.

For the CDR3, the DNA is TGTGCCAGTAGCTGGGACACCTTTAACTATGGCTACACCTTC. Translated, it gives CASSWDTFNYGYTF. This sequence joins TRBV19 and TRBJ1-2; TRBD1 might be the D (6 bases). Germline V CDR1 and CDR2: LNHDA, SQIVND (reference sequence). The CDR3 spans 14 residues. V lost 6 bases to trimming and J lost 1 base, with 12 bases between them.